This T cell receptor (beta chain) was identified in a study of shared clonotypes between healthy human individuals. Profiling relied on immunoSEQ multiplex PCR, and the TCRdb table lists in-frame clones only, not all of them. The sample shows around 200,000 clones, approximately 60% of them seen only once. The specimen was memory CD4+ T cells sorted from blood. Subset meaning: CD45RA-negative fraction. The TCR sequence derives from a man aged 25-45 years in good health.

CDR3 bases: TGTGCCAGCAGTTATGGGACAGGGACTGAAAAACTGTTTTTT. This codes for CASSYGTGTEKLFF. The J gene is TRBJ1-4, the V gene TRBV6-5; 9 nucleotides match TRBD1. This CDR3 is built from 14 residues. The germline V gene has CDR1 MNHEY and CDR2 SVGAGI. V gave up 3 bases and J gave up 7 bases; unmatched junction bases: 3.